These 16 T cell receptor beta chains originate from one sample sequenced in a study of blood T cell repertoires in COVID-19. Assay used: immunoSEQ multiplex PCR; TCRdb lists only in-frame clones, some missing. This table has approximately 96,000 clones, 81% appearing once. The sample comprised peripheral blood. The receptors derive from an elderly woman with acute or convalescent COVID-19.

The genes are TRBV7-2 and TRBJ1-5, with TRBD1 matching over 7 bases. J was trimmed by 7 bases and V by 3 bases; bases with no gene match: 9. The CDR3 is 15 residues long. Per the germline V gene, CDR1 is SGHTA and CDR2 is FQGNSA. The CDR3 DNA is TGTGCCAGCAGCTTTCAATCGACAGGGATACAGCCCCAGCATTTT. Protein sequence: CASSFQSTGIQPQHF.

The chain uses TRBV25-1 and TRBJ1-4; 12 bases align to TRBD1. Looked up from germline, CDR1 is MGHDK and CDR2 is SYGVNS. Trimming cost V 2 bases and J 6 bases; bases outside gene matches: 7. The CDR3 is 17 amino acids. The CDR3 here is CASSELGTGGEDEKLFF. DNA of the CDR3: TGTGCCAGCAGTGAACTCGGGACAGGGGGCGAGGATGAAAAACTGTTTTTT.

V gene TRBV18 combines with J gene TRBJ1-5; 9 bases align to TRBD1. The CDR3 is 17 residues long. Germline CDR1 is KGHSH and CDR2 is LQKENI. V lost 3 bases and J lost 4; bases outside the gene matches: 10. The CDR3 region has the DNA TGTGCCAGCTCACCGCGACAGGGGGAGATTGGTAATCAGCCCCAGCATTTT. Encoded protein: CASSPRQGEIGNQPQHF.

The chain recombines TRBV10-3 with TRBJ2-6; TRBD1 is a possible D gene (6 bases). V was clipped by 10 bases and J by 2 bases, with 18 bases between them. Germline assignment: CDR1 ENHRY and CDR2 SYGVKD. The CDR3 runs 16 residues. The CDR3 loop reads CATLPGQFAGANVLTF. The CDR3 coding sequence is TGTGCCACCCTACCCGGACAGTTCGCTGGGGCCAACGTCCTGACTTTC.

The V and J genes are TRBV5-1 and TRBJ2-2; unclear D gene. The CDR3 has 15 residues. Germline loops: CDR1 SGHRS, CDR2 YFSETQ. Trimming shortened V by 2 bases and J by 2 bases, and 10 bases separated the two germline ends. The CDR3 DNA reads TGCGCCAGCAGCTTAACCCCAGTCAACACCGGGGAGCTGTTTTTT. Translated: CASSLTPVNTGELFF. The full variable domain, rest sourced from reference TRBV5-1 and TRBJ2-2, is KAGVTQTPRYLIKTRGQQVTLSCSPISGHRSVSWYQQTPGQGLQFLFEYFSETQRNKGNFPGRFSGRQFSNSRSEMNVSTLELGDSALYLCASSLTPVNTGELFFGEGSRLTVL.

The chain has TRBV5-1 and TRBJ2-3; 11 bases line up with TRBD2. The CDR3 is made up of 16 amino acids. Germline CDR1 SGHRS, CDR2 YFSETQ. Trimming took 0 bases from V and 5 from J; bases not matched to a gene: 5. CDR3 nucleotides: TGCGCCAGCAGCTTGGGTAGCGGGGGGGCCAAAGATACGCAGTATTTT. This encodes CASSLGSGGAKDTQYF.

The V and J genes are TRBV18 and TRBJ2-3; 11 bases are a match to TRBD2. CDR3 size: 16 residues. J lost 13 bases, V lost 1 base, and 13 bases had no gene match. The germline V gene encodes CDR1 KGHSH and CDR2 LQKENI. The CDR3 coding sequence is TGTGCCAGCTCACCACGGGCTAGCGGGGGGCCATATCCGGAGTATTTT. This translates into CASSPRASGGPYPEYF.

The CDR3 reads CASSAGPPTGELFF. The CDR3 nucleotides read TGTGCCAGCAGTGCGGGACCCCCCACCGGGGAGCTGTTTTTT. This chain connects TRBV9 to TRBJ2-2; possible D gene TRBD2, 6 bases. V dropped 5 bases and J dropped 4 bases, with 12 bases sitting between them. Germline V gives CDR1 SGDLS, CDR2 YYNGEE. This CDR3 is 14 amino acids long.

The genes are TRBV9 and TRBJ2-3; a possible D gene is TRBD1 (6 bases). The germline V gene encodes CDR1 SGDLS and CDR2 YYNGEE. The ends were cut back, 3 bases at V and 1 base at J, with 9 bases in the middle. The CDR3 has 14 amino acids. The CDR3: CASSAGDGTDTQYF. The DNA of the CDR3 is TGTGCCAGCAGCGCAGGGGACGGCACAGATACGCAGTATTTT.

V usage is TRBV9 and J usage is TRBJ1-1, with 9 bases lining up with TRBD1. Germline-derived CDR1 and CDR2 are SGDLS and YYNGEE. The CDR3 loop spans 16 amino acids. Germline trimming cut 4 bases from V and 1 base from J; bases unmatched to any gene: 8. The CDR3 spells CASSPQGTGWNTEAFF. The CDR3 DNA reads TGTGCCAGCAGCCCCCAGGGGACAGGGTGGAACACTGAAGCTTTCTTT. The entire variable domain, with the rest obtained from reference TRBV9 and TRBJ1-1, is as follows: DSGVTQTPKHLITATGQRVTLRCSPRSGDLSVYWYQQSLDQGLQFLIQYYNGEERAKGNILERFSAQQFPDLHSELNLSSLELGDSALYFCASSPQGTGWNTEAFFGQGTRLTVV.

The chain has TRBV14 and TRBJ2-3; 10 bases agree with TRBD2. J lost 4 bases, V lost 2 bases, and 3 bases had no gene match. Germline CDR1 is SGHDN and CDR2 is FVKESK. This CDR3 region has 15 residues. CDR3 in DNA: TGTGCCAGCAGCCAATGGAGCGGGGGGGCAGATACGCAGTATTTT. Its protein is CASSQWSGGADTQYF.

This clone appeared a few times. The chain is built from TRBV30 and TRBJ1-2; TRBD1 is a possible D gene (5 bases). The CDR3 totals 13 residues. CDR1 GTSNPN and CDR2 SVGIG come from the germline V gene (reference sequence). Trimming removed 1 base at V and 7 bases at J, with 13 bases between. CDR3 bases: TGTGCCTGGAGTGCACGCGGGACGGGTGGCTACACCTTC. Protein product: CAWSARGTGGYTF.

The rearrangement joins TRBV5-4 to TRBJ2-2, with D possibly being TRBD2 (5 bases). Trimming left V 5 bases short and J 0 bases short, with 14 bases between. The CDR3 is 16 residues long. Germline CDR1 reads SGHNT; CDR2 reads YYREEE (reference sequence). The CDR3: CASSRPSGTNTGELFF. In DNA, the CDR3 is TGTGCCAGCAGTCGACCGAGCGGAACGAACACCGGGGAGCTGTTTTTT.

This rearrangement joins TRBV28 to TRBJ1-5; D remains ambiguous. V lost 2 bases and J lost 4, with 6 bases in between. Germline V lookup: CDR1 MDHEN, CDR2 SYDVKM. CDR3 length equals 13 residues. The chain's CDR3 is CASSLDGNQPQHF. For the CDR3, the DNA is TGTGCCAGCAGTTTAGACGGGAATCAGCCCCAGCATTTT.

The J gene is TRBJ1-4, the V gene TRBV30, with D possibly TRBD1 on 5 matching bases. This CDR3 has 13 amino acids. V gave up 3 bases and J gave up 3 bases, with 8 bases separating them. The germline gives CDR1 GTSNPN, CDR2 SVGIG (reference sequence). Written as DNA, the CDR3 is TGTGCCTGGAGACAGGAAGCTAATGAAAAACTGTTTTTT. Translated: CAWRQEANEKLFF. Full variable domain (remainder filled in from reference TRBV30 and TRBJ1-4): SQTIHQWPATLVQPVGSPLSLECTVEGTSNPNLYWYRQAAGRGLQLLFYSVGIGQISSEVPQNLSASRPQDRQFILSSKKLLLSDSGFYLCAWRQEANEKLFFGSGTQLSVL.

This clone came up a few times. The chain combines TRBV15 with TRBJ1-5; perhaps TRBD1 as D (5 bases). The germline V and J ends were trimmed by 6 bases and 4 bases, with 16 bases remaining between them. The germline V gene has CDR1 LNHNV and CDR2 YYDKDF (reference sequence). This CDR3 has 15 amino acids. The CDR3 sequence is CATSRRPGGNQPQHF. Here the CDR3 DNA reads TGTGCCACCAGTAGACGACCCGGGGGGAATCAGCCCCAGCATTTT.